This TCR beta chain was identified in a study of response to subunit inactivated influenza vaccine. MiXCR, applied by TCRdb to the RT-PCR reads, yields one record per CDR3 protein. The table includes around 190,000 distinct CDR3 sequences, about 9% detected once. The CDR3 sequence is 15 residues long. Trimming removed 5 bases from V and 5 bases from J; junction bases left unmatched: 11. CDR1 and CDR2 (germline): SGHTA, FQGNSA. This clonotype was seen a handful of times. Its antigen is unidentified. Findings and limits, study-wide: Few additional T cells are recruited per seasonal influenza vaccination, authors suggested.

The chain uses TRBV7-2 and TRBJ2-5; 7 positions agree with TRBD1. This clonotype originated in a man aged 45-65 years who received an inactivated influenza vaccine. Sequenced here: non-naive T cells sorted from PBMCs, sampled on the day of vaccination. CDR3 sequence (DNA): TGTGCCAGCAGCCTTAGACAGGGCCAGGGGGAGACCCAGTACTTC. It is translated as CASSLRQGQGETQYF.